The 25 T cell receptor beta chains listed next were all sequenced from one sample in a study of cytomegalovirus exposure and HLA in healthy donors. It was with 60 Vbeta and 13 Jbeta primers that the PCR ran. TCRdb's table, derived via immunoSEQ multiplex PCR, lists solely in-frame clones and lacks some. The data hold about 110,000 clones, with 73% observed a single time. What was sequenced was PBMCs. The receptors originated from a man aged 25-40 years in good health and CMV-seronegative.

This clone has at least ten counts. This chain uses TRBV19 with TRBJ1-1; a possible D gene is TRBD1 (5 bases). Germline-derived CDR1 and CDR2 are LNHDA and SQIVND (reference sequence). V was clipped by 1 base and J by 8 bases, with 8 bases between them. This CDR3 contains 12 residues. The CDR3 is CASSIGQLEAFF. As DNA, the CDR3 is TGTGCCAGTAGTATAGGACAGCTCGAAGCTTTCTTT.

V gene TRBV12-5 combines with J gene TRBJ2-1; the D gene is possibly TRBD2 (5 bases). The CDR3 totals 13 residues. Germline-derived CDR1 and CDR2 are LGHNT and FRNRAP. The V and J ends lost 9 bases and 4 bases respectively, with 13 bases between them. The CDR3, as DNA: TGTGCTAGCGGGAACAGAGGGTACAATGAGCAGTTCTTC. Its protein product is CASGNRGYNEQFF.

The chain uses TRBV6-1 and TRBJ1-2; tentative D call: TRBD1 (6 bases). V lost 1 base and J 4 bases, leaving 13 bases between the germline ends. CDR3 length equals 15 residues. Germline-derived CDR1 and CDR2 are MNHNS and SASEGT. The CDR3 is CASSEGPRGGYGYTF. For the CDR3, the DNA is TGTGCCAGCAGTGAAGGCCCGCGAGGGGGCTATGGCTACACCTTC.

V usage is TRBV28 and J usage is TRBJ1-2; TRBD1 matches at 7 bases. The V segment lost 2 bases and the J segment 7 bases; nucleotides outside the gene matches: 13. The CDR3 extends over 16 amino acids. Germline lookup yields CDR1 MDHEN and CDR2 SYDVKM. The CDR3 bases are TGTGCCAGCAGTTTAGGGGGTGCTAGGGGGCTGGTTGGCTACACCTTC. Translation: CASSLGGARGLVGYTF.

V gene TRBV9 combines with J gene TRBJ2-1; 11 nucleotides match TRBD2. CDR3 length equals 17 residues. The germline gives CDR1 SGDLS, CDR2 YYNGEE. After removal of 0 bases from V and 0 bases from J, the junction contained 2 bases not matched to a gene. Here the CDR3 reads CASSVGLAGSSYNEQFF. CDR3 bases: TGTGCCAGCAGCGTAGGACTAGCGGGGAGCTCCTACAATGAGCAGTTCTTC.

This clone was recorded once. The chain carries TRBV10-1 and TRBJ2-7; no reliable D call. V was shortened by 3 bases and J by 4 bases, with 13 bases between the two germline ends. This CDR3 spans 14 amino acids. CDR1 WNHNN and CDR2 SYGVQD come from the germline V gene (reference sequence). The CDR3 nucleotides read TGCGCCAGCAGTGACTCCACCACGACTTACGAGCAGTACTTC. Its protein product is CASSDSTTTYEQYF.

This clone was detected ten times or more. The V call is TRBV21-1, the J call TRBJ1-1; the D call TRBD1 from the table was never checked on the DNA. TRBV21-1 corresponds to a pseudogene. CDR3 length equals 16 residues. Here the CDR3 reads CASFDDRSRGYTEAFF. In nucleotides, the CDR3 is TGTGCCAGCTTTGACGACAGGTCTCGAGGGTACACTGAAGCTTTCTTT.

The chain carries TRBV30 and TRBJ2-5, with D tentatively TRBD2 (6 bases). This CDR3 has 14 residues. V was cut by 8 bases and J by 11 bases, with 27 bases left in between. CDR1 is GTSNPN, CDR2 SVGIG, per germline (reference sequence). The CDR3 spells CARGGGEIWGTQYF. CDR3 DNA sequence: TGTGCCCGGGGAGGCGGGGAAATATGGGGGACTCAGTACTTC.

This chain links TRBV6-1 with TRBJ1-5; TRBD1 agrees at 8 bases. V lost 2 bases to trimming and J lost 3 bases; unmatched junction nucleotides: 6. The length of the CDR3 is 16 residues. Germline CDR1 MNHNS, CDR2 SASEGT. The DNA of the CDR3 is TGTGCCAGCAGTGAAACCTACAGGGGGATCAATCAGCCCCAGCATTTT. Protein sequence: CASSETYRGINQPQHF.

This clone was detected a few times. This chain links TRBV6-1 with TRBJ1-1; TRBD1 matches at 8 bases. The CDR3 consists of 17 residues. Per germline, CDR1 MNHNS and CDR2 SASEGT. V gave up 4 bases and J gave up 5 bases; unmatched junction bases: 15. The CDR3 DNA reads as TGTGCCAGCAGTGGAGCAAGGACAGGGCCTTTTTCGACTGAAGCTTTCTTT. Protein sequence: CASSGARTGPFSTEAFF.

V gene TRBV27 combines with J gene TRBJ2-7; tentative D call: TRBD1 (6 bases). Trimming pared 5 bases from V and 1 base from J, leaving 15 bases between. This CDR3 spans 15 amino acids. Per germline, CDR1 MNHEY and CDR2 SMNVEV (reference sequence). Written as DNA, the CDR3 is TGTGCCAGCAGTCCGCAAACAGGGCTTTCCTACGAGCAGTACTTC. Translated: CASSPQTGLSYEQYF.

CDR3: CASRSLASGALMEQYF. The DNA for the CDR3 is TGCGCCAGCAGAAGTCTTGCCTCAGGTGCGCTAATGGAGCAGTACTTC. The chain uses TRBV5-1 and TRBJ2-7; the D is unclear. CDR3 size: 16 residues. The V gene lost 5 bases and the J gene lost 7 bases, with 25 bases spanning the gap. Germline values: CDR1 SGHRS, CDR2 YFSETQ.

The chain employs TRBV18 and TRBJ1-2; 8 positions match TRBD1. V lost 3 bases, J lost 5 bases, and 8 bases stayed unmatched. Germline-derived CDR1 and CDR2 are KGHSH and LQKENI. This CDR3 has 15 residues. The CDR3 loop reads CASSPTGEDRYGYTF. In DNA, the CDR3 is TGTGCCAGCTCACCGACAGGGGAAGATAGGTATGGCTACACCTTC.

The CDR3 DNA sequence: TGCGCCAGCAGCGATACAGGGCTGATGAACACTGAAGCTTTCTTT. It encodes CASSDTGLMNTEAFF. This chain joins TRBV4-1 and TRBJ1-1, with a tentative D call TRBD1 (6 bases). V lost 5 bases and J 0 bases, leaving 13 bases between the germline ends. Germline CDR1 is MGHRA and CDR2 is YSYEKL. This CDR3 has 15 amino acids.

This chain connects TRBV2 to TRBJ1-4; possible D gene TRBD1, 5 bases. V lost 11 bases and J 5 bases, leaving 15 bases between the germline ends. Germline-derived CDR1 and CDR2 are SNHLY and FYNNEI. The CDR3 runs 13 residues. The CDR3 bases are TGTGCCGGGTCGACAGAGTTAAATGAAAAACTGTTTTTT. Translated: CAGSTELNEKLFF. Looking up the rest from reference TRBV2 and TRBJ1-4 gives the full variable domain: EPEVTQTPSHQVTQMGQEVILRCVPISNHLYFYWYRQILGQKVEFLVSFYNNEISEKSEIFDDQFSVERPDGSNFTLKIRSTKLEDSAMYFCAGSTELNEKLFFGSGTQLSVL.

This chain uses TRBV10-3 with TRBJ1-5, with 11 bases identical to TRBD1. This CDR3 has 14 amino acids. J was trimmed by 3 bases and V by 10 bases; bases with no gene match: 5. The germline V gene encodes CDR1 ENHRY and CDR2 SYGVKD. CDR3 sequence reads: CATRTGGFNQPQHF. As DNA, the CDR3 is TGTGCCACACGGACAGGGGGCTTCAATCAGCCCCAGCATTTT.

The CDR3 reads CASSTFTDFSDTQYF. The CDR3 DNA reads TGTGCCAGCAGCACCTTCACGGACTTTTCAGATACGCAGTATTTT. The chain carries TRBV21-1 and TRBJ2-3; the tabulated D call, TRBD2, remains unverified against the DNA. TRBV21-1 is classified as a pseudogene. This CDR3 spans 15 amino acids.

The chain's CDR3 is CASSSQGGNQPQHF. The CDR3 DNA follows: TGTGCCAGCAGTTCACAGGGAGGCAATCAGCCCCAGCATTTT. This chain joins TRBV27 and TRBJ1-5; D perhaps matches TRBD1 (6 bases). Germline V gives CDR1 MNHEY, CDR2 SMNVEV (reference sequence). V was clipped by 4 bases and J by 2 bases, with 9 bases between them. This CDR3 contains 14 residues.

This clone was detected only a few times. V and J are TRBV30 and TRBJ2-7; 11 bases are shared with TRBD2. From germline, CDR1 is GTSNPN and CDR2 SVGIG (reference sequence). V shed 2 bases, J shed 3 bases, and the junction held 3 bases outside the gene matches. CDR3 length: 14 residues. As DNA, the CDR3 is TGTGCCTGGAGTCCTAGCGGGAGGAACTACGAGCAGTACTTC. Its protein product is CAWSPSGRNYEQYF.

In its sample, this clone was seen once. The rearrangement joins TRBV19 to TRBJ2-7; D call uncertain. V was pared by 10 bases and J by 5 bases, with 21 bases between. Germline V gene data show CDR1 as LNHDA and CDR2 as SQIVND (reference sequence). This CDR3 is built from 14 residues. CDR3 loop: CATSPRSSLNEQYF. The DNA for the CDR3 is TGTGCCACCTCCCCGCGATCTTCGTTGAACGAGCAGTACTTC.

This CDR3 reads CASSLQVTSGNTIYF. CDR3 nucleotides: TGTGCCAGCAGCTTACAGGTTACCTCTGGAAACACCATATATTTT. This sequence joins TRBV11-2 and TRBJ1-3; no reliable D call. The CDR3 length is 15 residues. V was pared by 2 bases and J by 0 bases, with 8 bases between. The germline V gene encodes CDR1 SGHAT and CDR2 FQNNGV.

This rearrangement joins TRBV2 to TRBJ1-2; D is possibly TRBD1 (5 bases). V dropped 2 bases and J dropped 4 bases, with 5 bases sitting between them. This CDR3 is built from 12 residues. Germline V CDR1 and CDR2: SNHLY, FYNNEI. CDR3 sequence (DNA): TGTGCCAGCAGTGAACAGGGCTATGGCTACACCTTC. Amino acid sequence: CASSEQGYGYTF.

V is TRBV6-6 and J is TRBJ2-5; TRBD1 matches 11 bases. Germline V CDR1 and CDR2: MNHNY, SVGAGI (reference sequence). V lost 5 bases to trimming and J lost 8 bases; unmatched junction nucleotides: 10. This CDR3 comprises 15 residues. CDR3 residues: CASSAGTGGKRTQYF. As DNA, the CDR3 is TGTGCCAGCAGTGCCGGGACAGGGGGGAAGAGAACCCAGTACTTC.

The chain carries TRBV7-9 and TRBJ2-5, with 13 bases aligning to TRBD2. With 3 bases clipped from V and 1 base from J, the junction kept 5 bases outside the gene matches. The germline V gene has CDR1 SEHNR and CDR2 FQNEAQ (reference sequence). The CDR3 contains 17 residues. The CDR3 nucleotides are TGTGCCAGCAGCTTCTGGACTAGCGGGGGAATCCAAGAGACCCAGTACTTC. This codes for CASSFWTSGGIQETQYF. The full variable domain, in which reference TRBV7-9 and TRBJ2-5 provide the parts outside the CDR3, is DTGVSQNPRHKITKRGQNVTFRCDPISEHNRLYWYRQTLGQGPEFLTYFQNEAQLEKSRLLSDRFSAERPKGSFSTLEIQRTEQGDSAMYLCASSFWTSGGIQETQYFGPGTRLLVL.

The chain recombines TRBV30 with TRBJ1-2; 12 bases are a match to TRBD1. The germline V gene has CDR1 GTSNPN and CDR2 SVGIG (reference sequence). Trimming at V came to 8 bases and at J to 11 bases, leaving 15 bases not matched to a gene. CDR3 size: 14 residues. CDR3 DNA: TGTGCCGCGCCGACGGGACAGGGGGCTAGGAGATACACCTTC. It encodes CAAPTGQGARRYTF.